This T cell receptor beta chain was captured in a study of beta chain features in type 1 diabetes. Study-wide results and caveats: When VDJ junctions were examined, type 1 diabetes patients showed fewer insertions and more deletions. PCR might show a preference for shorter templates, equally across patients and controls. TCRB CDR3s were moderately but significantly shorter in Type 1 diabetes patients in all four CD4+ subsets. cDNA sequencing could over-represent cells with high TCR expression.

This clone has a handful of counts. Its cognate antigen is unknown. Germline values: CDR1 SGHTA, CDR2 FQGNSA. This CDR3 comprises 12 residues. Trimming took off 1 base at V and 11 bases at J, with 10 bases between the two ends. cDNA synthesis used the whole RNA isolate, giving expressed TCRB sequences. Sequencing was performed with immunoSEQ multiplex PCR; in TCRdb, only in-frame clones are kept and a portion is missing. The sample includes 120,000 or so clones, 15% to 20% of them seen just once. This clonotype originated in a man between 18 and 35 years old with type 1 diabetes. The chain combines TRBV7-2 with TRBJ2-3; TRBD2 is a possible D gene (5 bases). Source material: central memory CD4+ T cells from blood. CDR3 DNA sequence: TGTGCCAGCAGCTTAGGGCCTGGAGGGCAGTATTTT. This translates into CASSLGPGGQYF.